These 13 T cell receptor beta chains originate from one sample sequenced in a study of beta chain features in type 1 diabetes. What was sequenced were expressed TCRB transcripts, since all of the isolated RNA had been reverse transcribed. Data came from immunoSEQ multiplex PCR; TCRdb stores just in-frame clones and leaves some out. The data contain 200,000 to 250,000 clones, 27% of them singletons. Sequenced input: central memory CD4+ T cells from blood. The receptors derive from a man aged 25-45 years in good health.

This chain connects TRBV4-3 to TRBJ2-3; the D gene is possibly TRBD1 (7 bases). This CDR3 has 14 residues. Trimming cost V 2 bases and J 4 bases, with 10 bases left between them. Germline V lookup: CDR1 LGHNA, CDR2 YSLEER. The CDR3 nucleotides read TGCGCCAGCAGCCAACTCAGGGGGGCAGATACGCAGTATTTT. Its protein is CASSQLRGADTQYF.

This clone was seen only a few times. The CDR3 DNA is TGTGCCAGCTCACCGGACACCCCCGGGGCCTACGAGCAGTACTTC. It specifies CASSPDTPGAYEQYF. The chain recombines TRBV18 with TRBJ2-7; possibly TRBD1 or TRBD2 for D (5 bases each). Germline CDR1 KGHSH, CDR2 LQKENI. The CDR3 sequence is 15 residues long. The V gene lost 3 bases and the J gene lost 2 bases, with 14 bases spanning the gap.

The chain links TRBV5-8 to TRBJ1-2; TRBD1 matches 12 bases. The CDR3 is made up of 16 amino acids. The V gene's germline CDR1 is SGHTS and CDR2 YDEGEE. V shed 0 bases and J 4 bases; nucleotides not matched to a gene: 4. The CDR3 loop reads CASSLAGTGGGYGYTF. CDR3 bases: TGTGCCAGCAGCTTGGCCGGGACAGGGGGCGGCTATGGCTACACCTTC.

This chain joins TRBV11-2 and TRBJ2-5; tentatively, D is TRBD1 (6 bases). The V end was cut by 4 bases, the J end by 2 bases, with 11 bases between. Germline V lookup: CDR1 SGHAT, CDR2 FQNNGV. This CDR3 is 14 amino acids long. The CDR3 here is CASSSLQGQETQYF. DNA of the CDR3: TGTGCCAGCAGCTCCTTACAGGGACAAGAGACCCAGTACTTC.

The rearrangement links TRBV29-1 to TRBJ2-3, with D tentatively TRBD2 (6 bases). The V gene's germline CDR1 is SQVTM and CDR2 ANQGSEA. V was shortened by 5 bases and J by 4 bases, with 10 bases between the two germline ends. This CDR3 has 12 residues. The CDR3 loop reads CSVRLVPDTQYF. The CDR3 nucleotides are TGCAGCGTTCGACTAGTCCCAGATACGCAGTATTTT.

This clone was observed a few times. The V and J genes are TRBV7-6 and TRBJ2-7; D is possibly TRBD2 (6 bases). V lost 5 bases and J 6 bases, leaving 14 bases between the germline ends. The CDR3 is 13 residues long. CDR1 and CDR2 (germline): SGHVS, FNYEAQ. CDR3 bases: TGTGCCAGCAGCCCCCGGGACTCGTCCGAGCAGTACTTC. It translates to CASSPRDSSEQYF.

J is TRBJ2-3 and V is TRBV13; D uncertain. V dropped 6 bases and J dropped 1 base, with 8 bases sitting between them. Germline lookup yields CDR1 PRHDT and CDR2 FYEKMQ (reference sequence). CDR3 length equals 13 residues. The CDR3 coding sequence is TGTGCCAGCAGTTCTCAGCGCACAGATACGCAGTATTTT. Protein: CASSSQRTDTQYF.

On this clone: The same CDR3 arises from other DNA sequences in this sample as well. The genes are TRBV5-1 and TRBJ2-5; the D call may be TRBD1 or TRBD2 (6 bases each). The germline V gene encodes CDR1 SGHRS and CDR2 YFSETQ. V was shortened by 5 bases and J by 5 bases, with 13 bases between the two germline ends. The CDR3 runs to 13 residues. DNA of the CDR3: TGCGCCAGCAGTCCGGGGGCGAGGGAGACCCAGTACTTC. It yields the protein CASSPGARETQYF.

This clone was detected only a few times. The J gene is TRBJ1-1, the V gene TRBV2; possible D gene TRBD1, 5 bases. From germline, CDR1 is SNHLY and CDR2 FYNNEI. There are 11 residues in the CDR3. Trimming took off 4 bases at V and 11 bases at J, with 11 bases between the two ends. CDR3 sequence (DNA): TGTGCCAGCAGTGTCAGGGATGTGGCTTTCTTT. This codes for CASSVRDVAFF.

The chain has TRBV27 and TRBJ2-7; 10 nucleotides match TRBD1. Trimming at V came to 5 bases and at J to 7 bases, leaving 14 bases not matched to a gene. Per germline, CDR1 MNHEY and CDR2 SMNVEV (reference sequence). This CDR3 is built from 16 residues. CDR3 residues: CASSPVTTGGREEQYF. DNA for the CDR3: TGTGCCAGCAGTCCCGTGACGACAGGGGGCCGGGAAGAGCAGTACTTC.

This chain links TRBV7-6 with TRBJ2-3; 7 nucleotides match TRBD2. V lost 0 bases to trimming and J lost 4 bases; unmatched junction nucleotides: 10. There are 17 residues in the CDR3. Germline V CDR1 and CDR2: SGHVS, FNYEAQ. This chain's CDR3 is CASSLAYPGGGADTQYF. The CDR3, as DNA: TGTGCCAGCAGCTTAGCGTATCCGGGAGGAGGGGCAGATACGCAGTATTTT.

On this clone: This may be a read error: a much more frequent sequence differs by one nucleotide. The chain employs TRBV5-1 and TRBJ2-4, with D perhaps assigned TRBD1 or TRBD2 (5 bases each). Germline V gives CDR1 SGHRS, CDR2 YFSETQ. Trimming removed 0 bases at V and 4 bases at J, with 11 bases between. This CDR3 is built from 15 residues. The CDR3 nucleotides read TGCGCCAGCAGCTTGGGCAGCAGGGAGAAAAACATTCAGTACTTC. This sequence encodes CASSLGSREKNIQYF. The full variable domain, rest sourced from reference TRBV5-1 and TRBJ2-4, is KAGVTQTPRYLIKTRGQQVTLSCSPISGHRSVSWYQQTPGQGLQFLFEYFSETQRNKGNFPGRFSGRQFSNSRSEMNVSTLELGDSALYLCASSLGSREKNIQYFGAGTRLSVL.

The rearrangement joins TRBV7-2 to TRBJ2-6, with unresolved D. The CDR3 has 15 residues. Per the germline V gene, CDR1 is SGHTA and CDR2 is FQGNSA. Trimming removed 1 base at V and 1 base at J, with 5 bases between. Here the CDR3 reads CASSLEVSGANVLTF. The CDR3 DNA reads TGTGCCAGCAGCTTAGAGGTGTCTGGGGCCAACGTCCTGACTTTC.